These 5 T cell receptor beta chains were all obtained from the same sample, sequenced in a study of T cells in localized non-small cell lung cancer (TCRdb year 2020). The method behind the library was the immunoSEQ multiplex PCR assay. Imported from immuneACCESS, the table was reduced by TCRdb to in-frame sequences with V and J called. These copies leave out some clones; in studies compared against another copy, an unresolved V gene accounts for under half, and the cause of the remainder is not known. Within this sample are approximately 30,000 clones, with approximately 90% of them counted one time only. About 3% of the sample is in the top ten clones. The specimen was peripheral blood, collected before any cancer treatment. Receptors originate from a woman between 18 and 55 years old with stage I lung adenocarcinoma.

V gene TRBV10-3 combines with J gene TRBJ1-2, with D possibly being TRBD1 (6 bases). V dropped 4 bases and J dropped 6 bases, with 21 bases sitting between them. Germline CDR1 reads ENHRY; CDR2 reads SYGVKD. The CDR3 has 16 residues. CDR3 nucleotides: TGTGCCATCAGTGGGACGACAAGGGGGAGGGATGATGGCTACACCTTC. This sequence encodes CAISGTTRGRDDGYTF.

The V call is TRBV28, the J call TRBJ2-3; D is unclear. With 5 bases removed from V and 2 bases from J, the gap between germline ends came to 14 bases. This CDR3 spans 15 amino acids. CDR1 and CDR2 from the germline V gene are MDHEN and SYDVKM. The CDR3 protein is CASSRETPNTDTQYF. The CDR3 DNA reads as TGTGCCAGCAGTCGCGAAACCCCAAACACAGATACGCAGTATTTT.

The chain employs TRBV10-3 and TRBJ2-1; D is unclear. The V end lost 3 bases, the J end lost 4 bases, and 16 bases lay between the germline ends. This CDR3 contains 16 residues. CDR1 and CDR2 from the germline V gene are ENHRY and SYGVKD. The CDR3 loop is CAISDPGRVGYNEQFF. As DNA, the CDR3 is TGTGCCATCAGTGACCCCGGCCGCGTTGGATACAATGAGCAGTTCTTC.

The chain carries TRBV5-1 and TRBJ1-2, with 10 bases lining up with TRBD1. With 4 bases clipped from V and 3 bases from J, the junction kept 3 bases outside the gene matches. CDR1 is SGHRS, CDR2 YFSETQ, per germline. This CDR3 has 14 residues. In DNA, the CDR3 is TGCGCCAGCAGCGCGGACAGGGGGGACTATGGCTACACCTTC. It codes for CASSADRGDYGYTF.

The chain is built from TRBV18 and TRBJ1-1, with a tentative D call TRBD1 (6 bases). Trimming shortened V by 4 bases and J by 6 bases, and 9 bases separated the two germline ends. CDR1 is KGHSH, CDR2 LQKENI, per germline. The CDR3 totals 12 residues. In DNA form, the CDR3 reads TGTGCCAGCTCACGGGGGCTCGCTGAAGCTTTCTTT. This codes for CASSRGLAEAFF.